The 30 T cell receptor beta chains given below trace back to one sample, sequenced in a study of B cell selection in AIRE deficiency. Assay: immunoSEQ multiplex PCR; the TCRdb copy retains only in-frame clones and omits some. The table shows roughly 24,000 clones, with 80% to 95% occurring only once. The regulatory T cell sort gate was CD4+CD25hiCD127low/negative. Material for sequencing was CD4+CD25+ Tregs sorted from PBMCs. The receptors were gathered from a human donor in good health.

This clone came up once. This chain connects TRBV2 to TRBJ2-7; 9 nucleotides agree with TRBD2. CDR3 length equals 14 residues. Germline V CDR1 and CDR2: SNHLY, FYNNEI. V was pared by 6 bases and J by 3 bases, with 6 bases of the junction left unmatched. The CDR3 DNA sequence: TGTGCCAGCAGGAGCGGGGGGCCCTTCTACGAGCAGTACTTC. Translation: CASRSGGPFYEQYF.

The chain carries TRBV30 and TRBJ1-4, with D unresolved. CDR1 GTSNPN and CDR2 SVGIG come from the germline V gene (reference sequence). The CDR3 has 14 amino acids. V lost 2 bases to trimming and J lost 4 bases, with 11 bases between them. The CDR3 DNA reads TGTGCCTGGAGTCCTCGGGCTAATAATGAAAAACTGTTTTTT. It codes for CAWSPRANNEKLFF.

This clone was seen once. This chain joins TRBV18 and TRBJ1-1; TRBD1 might be the D (6 bases). Per the germline V gene, CDR1 is KGHSH and CDR2 is LQKENI. Trimming cost V 6 bases and J 0 bases, with 17 bases left between them. This CDR3 contains 16 residues. The CDR3 DNA sequence: TGTGCCAGCTCGCCCGGGAGGGGGGGGGTGAACACTGAAGCTTTCTTT. This sequence encodes CASSPGRGGVNTEAFF.

This clone was seen once. The rearrangement links TRBV6-6 to TRBJ1-6; D remains unclear. The CDR3 is 12 residues long. Germline CDR1 is MNHNY and CDR2 is SVGAGI (reference sequence). The germline V and J ends were trimmed by 3 bases and 9 bases, with 6 bases remaining between them. Here the CDR3 DNA reads TGTGCCAGCAGTTATCTGGGTTCACCCCTCCACTTT. It codes for CASSYLGSPLHF.

The chain employs TRBV6-5 and TRBJ2-2, with TRBD1 matching over 9 bases. The junction had 8 bases not matched to a gene; V was cut back by 5 bases and J by 7 bases. The CDR3 is made up of 15 amino acids. The germline V gene encodes CDR1 MNHEY and CDR2 SVGAGI. DNA of the CDR3: TGTGCCAGCAGTACTCTACAGGGGGCCGGCGGGGAGCTGTTTTTT. Encoded protein: CASSTLQGAGGELFF.

V and J are TRBV18 and TRBJ2-7; D is unclear. Germline CDR1 is KGHSH and CDR2 is LQKENI. This CDR3 is 14 amino acids long. The ends were cut back, 5 bases at V and 5 bases at J, with 16 bases in the middle. The CDR3 DNA reads TGTGCCAGCTCAACCTCCCCGGGTTTCGACGAGCAGTACTTC. It is translated as CASSTSPGFDEQYF. Full variable domain (remainder filled in from reference TRBV18 and TRBJ2-7): NAGVMQNPRHLVRRRGQEARLRCSPMKGHSHVYWYRQLPEEGLKFMVYLQKENIIDESGMPKERFSAEFPKEGPSILRIQQVVRGDSAAYFCASSTSPGFDEQYFGPGTRLTVT.

The chain couples TRBV6-6 to TRBJ1-2; 8 nucleotides match TRBD1. The germline V gene has CDR1 MNHNY and CDR2 SVGAGI (reference sequence). This CDR3 spans 15 amino acids. With 2 bases clipped from V and 8 bases from J, the junction kept 10 bases outside the gene matches. For the CDR3, the DNA is TGTGCCAGCAGTTACCTCCCGACAGGGGCCACAGGCTACACCTTC. This encodes CASSYLPTGATGYTF.

This clone was detected once. The V call is TRBV2, the J call TRBJ1-2; 8 bases match TRBD1. The junction had 5 bases not matched to a gene; V was cut back by 7 bases and J by 4 bases. The CDR3 covers 13 residues. CDR1 SNHLY and CDR2 FYNNEI come from the germline V gene. CDR3 in DNA: TGTGCCAGCAACTGGGACAGGACCTATGGCTACACCTTC. Protein: CASNWDRTYGYTF.

V gene TRBV10-1 combines with J gene TRBJ1-4; D ambiguous. The CDR3 spans 13 residues. The germline CDR1 and CDR2 sequences are WNHNN and SYGVQD (reference sequence). V was clipped by 6 bases and J by 8 bases, with 13 bases between them. CDR3 nucleotide sequence: TGCGCCAGCAGCCCATCAGTGGGCGAAAAACTGTTTTTT. Encoded protein: CASSPSVGEKLFF.

This chain uses TRBV11-2 with TRBJ2-3, with D unclear. Germline loops: CDR1 SGHAT, CDR2 FQNNGV. This CDR3 has 17 amino acids. Trimming took 2 bases from V and 0 from J, leaving 15 bases between them. CDR3 DNA sequence: TGTGCCAGCAGCTTACGTCCTAGTATGCTAAGCACAGATACGCAGTATTTT. It translates to CASSLRPSMLSTDTQYF.

This clone was detected only once. The V and J genes are TRBV6-5 and TRBJ2-5; no clear D gene. The V and J ends lost 0 bases and 3 bases respectively, with 14 bases between them. CDR3 length: 16 amino acids. Germline V gives CDR1 MNHEY, CDR2 SVGAGI. CDR3 nucleotide sequence: TGTGCCAGCAGTTACTCGAGAAGTGCGGCCAAAGAGACCCAGTACTTC. This encodes CASSYSRSAAKETQYF.

The sample holds one count of this clone. This sequence joins TRBV19 and TRBJ1-2; TRBD1 aligns across 10 bases. The germline V gene has CDR1 LNHDA and CDR2 SQIVND (reference sequence). Trimming cost V 8 bases and J 5 bases; bases outside gene matches: 2. The CDR3 is made up of 12 amino acids. The DNA for the CDR3 is TGTGCCAGTTGGACAGGGGGGTATGGCTACACCTTC. This codes for CASWTGGYGYTF.

The chain joins TRBV6-6 to TRBJ1-6, with D possibly being TRBD1 (6 bases). Trimming cost V 2 bases and J 9 bases, with 14 bases left between them. Germline CDR1 MNHNY, CDR2 SVGAGI (reference sequence). This CDR3 contains 15 residues. The CDR3 loop is CASSYGSQGRSPLHF. CDR3 DNA sequence: TGTGCCAGCAGTTACGGGTCGCAGGGGCGTTCACCCCTCCACTTT.

This clone has only one observation. CDR3 nucleotide sequence: TGTGCCAGCAGCTTAGGGACAGTCTACGAGCAGTACTTC. Amino acid sequence: CASSLGTVYEQYF. V usage is TRBV7-2 and J usage is TRBJ2-7; TRBD1 might be the D (6 bases). V shed 1 base and J shed 3 bases, with 7 bases lying between them. The CDR3 contains 13 residues. CDR1 SGHTA and CDR2 FQGNSA come from the germline V gene.

This clone was counted once. The rearrangement links TRBV15 to TRBJ1-3, with D possibly TRBD1 on 6 matching bases. CDR3 size: 16 residues. Trimming took 3 bases from V and 0 from J, leaving 12 bases between them. Germline values: CDR1 LNHNV, CDR2 YYDKDF (reference sequence). The CDR3 DNA follows: TGTGCCACCAGCAGTGGGGGCGGGAGCTCTGGAAACACCATATATTTT. Translated, it gives CATSSGGGSSGNTIYF. Together with reference TRBV15 and TRBJ1-3, the CDR3 gives the full variable domain: DAMVIQNPRYQVTQFGKPVTLSCSQTLNHNVMYWYQQKSSQAPKLLFHYYDKDFNNEADTPDNFQSRRPNTSFCFLDIRSPGLGDTAMYLCATSSGGGSSGNTIYFGEGSWLTVV.

The CDR3, as DNA: TGTGCCAGTAGTATAGATGGGGGCTTTGGGGAAAAACTGTTTTTT. This translates into CASSIDGGFGEKLFF. This chain joins TRBV19 and TRBJ1-4; D is perhaps TRBD1 (6 bases). The CDR3 extends over 15 amino acids. V lost 0 bases and J 8 bases, leaving 13 bases between the germline ends. The germline gives CDR1 LNHDA, CDR2 SQIVND (reference sequence).

The rearrangement uses TRBV27 and TRBJ1-5; 7 bases agree with TRBD1. The CDR3 consists of 15 residues. The V segment lost 0 bases and the J segment 6 bases; nucleotides outside the gene matches: 5. The germline CDR1 and CDR2 sequences are MNHEY and SMNVEV (reference sequence). The CDR3 DNA is TGTGCCAGCAGTTTATCGATCACAGGGGTTCAGCCCCAGCATTTT. It is translated as CASSLSITGVQPQHF.

This chain links TRBV5-1 with TRBJ2-5; D is tentatively TRBD1 or TRBD2 (5 bases each). The V gene lost 2 bases and the J gene lost 5 bases, with 10 bases spanning the gap. The CDR3 runs 13 residues. The germline CDR1 and CDR2 sequences are SGHRS and YFSETQ. The CDR3 loop reads CASSFGAAETQYF. The CDR3 DNA follows: TGCGCCAGCAGCTTCGGGGCGGCTGAGACCCAGTACTTC.

The CDR3 coding sequence is TGTGCCAGCAGACCCCGAGGCGCTACACGCTCCTACGAGCAGTACTTC. It specifies CASRPRGATRSYEQYF. The genes are TRBV28 and TRBJ2-7; D is unclear. V gave up 6 bases and J gave up 0 bases, with 18 bases separating them. CDR1 and CDR2 (germline): MDHEN, SYDVKM. The CDR3 loop spans 16 amino acids. Drawing the rest from reference TRBV28 and TRBJ2-7, the complete variable domain is DVKVTQSSRYLVKRTGEKVFLECVQDMDHENMFWYRQDPGLGLRLIYFSYDVKMKEKGDIPEGYSVSREKKERFSLILESASTNQTSMYLCASRPRGATRSYEQYFGPGTRLTVT.

The V and J genes are TRBV27 and TRBJ1-2; D uncertain. The CDR3 has 15 residues. Germline V gives CDR1 MNHEY, CDR2 SMNVEV (reference sequence). V lost 1 base and J 0 bases, leaving 9 bases between the germline ends. The CDR3: CASSLLGTSNYGYTF. CDR3 nucleotides: TGTGCCAGCAGTTTATTAGGCACCTCTAACTATGGCTACACCTTC.

The V gene is TRBV18, the J gene TRBJ1-5; D might be TRBD1 (6 bases). The CDR3 covers 13 residues. Trimming stripped 6 bases from V and 5 bases from J, with 11 bases between. Germline V gene data show CDR1 as KGHSH and CDR2 as LQKENI. CDR3: CASSTEGDQPQHF. Written as DNA, the CDR3 is TGTGCCAGCTCCACAGAGGGGGATCAGCCCCAGCATTTT.

The V gene is TRBV19, the J gene TRBJ1-3; D might be TRBD1 (5 bases). V lost 7 bases to trimming and J lost 0 bases, with 19 bases between them. CDR1 is LNHDA, CDR2 SQIVND, per germline (reference sequence). The CDR3 length is 17 residues. CDR3 coding DNA: TGTGCCAGTAACACGGGGCAAAAGGGAGTCTCTGGAAACACCATATATTTT. Amino acid sequence: CASNTGQKGVSGNTIYF.

The rearrangement links TRBV19 to TRBJ1-2; perhaps TRBD1 as D (6 bases). The CDR3 extends over 14 amino acids. V lost 3 bases and J 10 bases, leaving 18 bases between the germline ends. Germline lookup yields CDR1 LNHDA and CDR2 SQIVND (reference sequence). CDR3 sequence reads: CASSIEGGGAVYTF. The CDR3 bases are TGTGCCAGTAGTATCGAGGGTGGGGGCGCCGTCTACACCTTC.

The J gene is TRBJ2-7, the V gene TRBV28; TRBD1 matches at 7 bases. After removal of 3 bases from V and 3 bases from J, the junction contained 2 bases not matched to a gene. The germline gives CDR1 MDHEN, CDR2 SYDVKM. The CDR3 spans 13 residues. The CDR3 DNA reads as TGTGCCAGCAGTTTTCAGGGGGTCTACGAGCAGTACTTC. This encodes CASSFQGVYEQYF. The variable domain in full, completed from reference TRBV28 and TRBJ2-7, reads DVKVTQSSRYLVKRTGEKVFLECVQDMDHENMFWYRQDPGLGLRLIYFSYDVKMKEKGDIPEGYSVSREKKERFSLILESASTNQTSMYLCASSFQGVYEQYFGPGTRLTVT.

V and J are TRBV5-4 and TRBJ2-4; TRBD1 or TRBD2 may be the D gene (5 bases each). The CDR3 runs to 16 residues. Trimming pared 1 base from V and 4 bases from J, leaving 15 bases between. The germline V gene has CDR1 SGHNT and CDR2 YYREEE (reference sequence). Here the CDR3 DNA reads TGTGCCAGCAGCTTGAGTATAGGGACGGAGAAAAACATTCAGTACTTC. Its protein is CASSLSIGTEKNIQYF. Full variable domain (remainder filled in from reference TRBV5-4 and TRBJ2-4): ETGVTQSPTHLIKTRGQQVTLRCSSQSGHNTVSWYQQALGQGPQFIFQYYREEENGRGNFPPRFSGLQFPNYSSELNVNALELDDSALYLCASSLSIGTEKNIQYFGAGTRLSVL.

This clone showed up just once. The chain joins TRBV5-4 to TRBJ2-3, with 7 bases that match TRBD1. V shed 3 bases and J 0 bases; nucleotides not matched to a gene: 10. Per germline, CDR1 SGHNT and CDR2 YYREEE (reference sequence). The CDR3 consists of 17 residues. The CDR3 region is CASSSHRGRGSTDTQYF. Here the CDR3 DNA reads TGTGCCAGCAGCTCCCACCGGGGCAGGGGGAGCACAGATACGCAGTATTTT.

The J gene is TRBJ1-1, the V gene TRBV28; TRBD1 is a possible D gene (6 bases). CDR3 length: 13 amino acids. V was trimmed by 2 bases and J by 7 bases, leaving 11 bases between them. Germline V gene lookup returns CDR1 MDHEN and CDR2 SYDVKM. CDR3 DNA sequence: TGTGCCAGCAGTTTAGGAGGCAGGGGTGAAGCTTTCTTT. Residues: CASSLGGRGEAFF.

The chain combines TRBV25-1 with TRBJ1-3; D remains ambiguous. V shed 2 bases and J shed 3 bases, with 5 bases lying between them. CDR1 and CDR2 (germline): MGHDK, SYGVNS. The CDR3 is 13 amino acids. CDR3 loop: CASSEAFGNTIYF. The CDR3 DNA is TGTGCCAGCAGTGAAGCCTTTGGAAACACCATATATTTT.

The chain links TRBV5-1 to TRBJ2-3, with D tentatively TRBD2 (5 bases). CDR1 is SGHRS, CDR2 YFSETQ, per germline. The CDR3 extends over 16 amino acids. V was trimmed by 0 bases and J by 2 bases, leaving 13 bases between them. In DNA, the CDR3 is TGCGCCAGCAGCTTGGCCGGGGAGAGGGTCACAGATACGCAGTATTTT. It translates to CASSLAGERVTDTQYF.

In nucleotides, the CDR3 is TGTGCCAGCCGGGGTGGGGCAATCCTCTATGGCTACACCTTC. Amino acid sequence: CASRGGAILYGYTF. V is TRBV5-6 and J is TRBJ1-2; TRBD1 is a possible D gene (5 bases). Germline-derived CDR1 and CDR2 are SGHDT and YYEEEE. The CDR3 runs to 14 residues. The ends were cut back, 7 bases at V and 4 bases at J, with 17 bases in the middle.